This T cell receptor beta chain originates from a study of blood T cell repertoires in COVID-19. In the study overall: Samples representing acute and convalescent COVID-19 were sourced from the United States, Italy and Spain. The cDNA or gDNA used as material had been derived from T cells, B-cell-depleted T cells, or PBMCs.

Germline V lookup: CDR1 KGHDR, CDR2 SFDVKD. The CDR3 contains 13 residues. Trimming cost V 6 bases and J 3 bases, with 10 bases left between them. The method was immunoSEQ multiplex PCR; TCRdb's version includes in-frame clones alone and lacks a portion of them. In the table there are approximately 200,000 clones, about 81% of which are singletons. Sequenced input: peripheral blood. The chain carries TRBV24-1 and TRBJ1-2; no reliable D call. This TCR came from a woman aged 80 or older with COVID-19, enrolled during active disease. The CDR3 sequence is CATSSGHYYGYTF. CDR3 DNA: TGTGCCACCAGTAGTGGGCACTACTATGGCTACACCTTC.